Included here is one T cell receptor beta chain sequence, with context. CDR1 is SGHNT, CDR2 YENEEA, per germline. The CDR3 covers 15 residues. The V and J ends lost 2 bases and 2 bases respectively, with 11 bases between them. The sample comes from a study of shared clonotypes between healthy human individuals. Assay: immunoSEQ multiplex PCR; the TCRdb copy retains only in-frame clones and omits some. The sample has approximately 2,000,000 clones, about 90% seen once. The J gene is TRBJ2-3, the V gene TRBV11-3; D is uncertain. This clonotype was sampled from a man aged 18 to 29 in good health. Some clones in this sample may be carry-over from other donors' samples. The source material was naive CD4+ T cells from PBMCs. Subset indicated: CD45RA+ positively selected. The CDR3 loop reads CASSLSQRPTDTQYF. CDR3 nucleotide sequence: TGTGCCAGCAGCTTATCCCAGAGGCCCACAGATACGCAGTATTTT.